The 7 T cell receptor beta chains given below trace back to one sample, sequenced in a study of long-term antiretroviral therapy in people with HIV. Sequencing used immunoSEQ v3.0 at survey level. Generated by immunoSEQ multiplex PCR, the TCRdb table keeps only in-frame clones and is missing some. The sample shows over 9,500 clones, around 74% of them seen only once. Material: unsorted PBMCs, obtained 1.8 years before starting antiretroviral therapy. The receptors were gathered from a man aged 40-50 years with HIV.

The chain joins TRBV6-1 to TRBJ1-2; 9 bases match TRBD1. J gave up 5 bases and V 6 bases, and 7 bases lay outside the gene matches. Germline V gives CDR1 MNHNS, CDR2 SASEGT. This CDR3 contains 14 residues. CDR3 DNA sequence: TGTGCCAGCAGACGGGACAGGGCGGGGTATGGCTACACCTTC. This gives the protein CASRRDRAGYGYTF.

The chain employs TRBV18 and TRBJ2-5; D unclear. Germline CDR1 KGHSH, CDR2 LQKENI. The CDR3 runs to 14 residues. V was pared by 2 bases and J by 1 base, with 8 bases between. This CDR3 reads CASSPSTPQETQYF. CDR3 coding DNA: TGTGCCAGCTCACCATCGACACCCCAAGAGACCCAGTACTTC. The full variable domain, its missing parts supplied by reference TRBV18 and TRBJ2-5, is NAGVMQNPRHLVRRRGQEARLRCSPMKGHSHVYWYRQLPEEGLKFMVYLQKENIIDESGMPKERFSAEFPKEGPSILRIQQVVRGDSAAYFCASSPSTPQETQYFGPGTRLLVL.

The genes are TRBV5-3 and TRBJ1-1; no reliable D call. TRBV5-3 is annotated as an ORF whose role is uncertain. V lost 0 bases to trimming and J lost 4 bases, with 16 bases between them. CDR3 length: 16 amino acids. The CDR3: CARSLEAASRFTEAFF. CDR3 DNA: TGTGCCAGAAGCTTGGAGGCAGCTTCTAGGTTCACTGAAGCTTTCTTT.

The chain uses TRBV2 and TRBJ2-4, with 7 bases matching TRBD1. Trimming cost V 6 bases and J 0 bases; bases outside gene matches: 2. The CDR3 is 14 residues long. Germline CDR1 and CDR2: SNHLY and FYNNEI. CDR3 amino acids: CASSGQAAKNIQYF. The CDR3 DNA reads TGTGCCAGCAGCGGACAGGCAGCCAAAAACATTCAGTACTTC.

The rearrangement joins TRBV6-6 to TRBJ1-5; no clear D. The V and J ends lost 2 bases and 3 bases respectively, with 11 bases between them. The CDR3 totals 15 residues. Germline V gene sequence: CDR1 MNHNY, CDR2 SVGAGI (reference sequence). CDR3 sequence: CASSYAGVDNQPQHF. The DNA of the CDR3 is TGTGCCAGCAGTTACGCTGGAGTGGACAATCAGCCCCAGCATTTT.

The V gene is TRBV14, the J gene TRBJ1-4; D call uncertain. The CDR3 has 15 residues. Germline V gene lookup returns CDR1 SGHDN and CDR2 FVKESK. Trimming took 1 base from V and 2 from J, leaving 8 bases between them. CDR3 protein: CASSQVGRTNEKLFF. The CDR3 nucleotides are TGTGCCAGCAGCCAAGTCGGTCGGACTAATGAAAAACTGTTTTTT.

This clone was detected only a few times. The rearrangement joins TRBV7-9 to TRBJ2-7; 8 bases align to TRBD1. Losses at the gene ends were 5 bases for V and 0 bases for J; bases not matched to a gene: 6. This CDR3 has 15 residues. The germline CDR1 and CDR2 sequences are SEHNR and FQNEAQ (reference sequence). Here the CDR3 DNA reads TGTGCCAGCAGCCGGGGACAGGAGGGCTCCTACGAGCAGTACTTC. Its protein is CASSRGQEGSYEQYF.